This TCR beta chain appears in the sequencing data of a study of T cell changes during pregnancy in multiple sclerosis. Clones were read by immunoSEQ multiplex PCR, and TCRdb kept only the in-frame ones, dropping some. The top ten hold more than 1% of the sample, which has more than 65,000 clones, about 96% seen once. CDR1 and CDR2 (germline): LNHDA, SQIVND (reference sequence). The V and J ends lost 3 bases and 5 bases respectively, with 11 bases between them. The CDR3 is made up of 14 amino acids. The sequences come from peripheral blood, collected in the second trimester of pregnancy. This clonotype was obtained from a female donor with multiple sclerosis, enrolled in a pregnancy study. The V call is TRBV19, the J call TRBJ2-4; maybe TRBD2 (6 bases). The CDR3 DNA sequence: TGTGCCAGTAGTATCCCCAGGGAGGAAAACATTCAGTACTTC. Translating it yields CASSIPREENIQYF.